These 17 T cell receptor beta chains share one sample of origin, sequenced in a study of blood T cells in healthy people across ages. PCR was performed a second time for roughly 7 to 12 cycles using a sample-barcoded 5' primer and a J-beta primer mix. TCRdb called the 5' RACE reads again in MiXCR, with one record for every CDR3 protein. The data show some 550,000 distinct CDR3 sequences, around 48% seen once. What was sequenced was blood. The receptors were sampled from a man older than 75 in good health.

In this sample, this clonotype turned up a few times. The chain is built from TRBV20-1 and TRBJ1-1; D remains unclear. This CDR3 is 14 amino acids long. From germline, CDR1 is DFQATT and CDR2 SNEGSKA (reference sequence). Trimming took off 4 bases at V and 4 bases at J, with 16 bases between the two ends. The CDR3 DNA reads TGCAGTGCTATTTCACTGGTGGGTGGCACTGAAGCTTTCTTT. Amino acids: CSAISLVGGTEAFF.

This clonotype was detected many times. The CDR3 DNA follows: TGTGCCAGCAGCTTAAGTGACCGAGCCCCCAGGAATGAGCAGTTCTTC. This gives the protein CASSLSDRAPRNEQFF. The J gene is TRBJ2-1, the V gene TRBV7-3; D not resolved. CDR3 size: 16 residues. Germline CDR1 is SGHTA and CDR2 is FQGTGA. Trimming left V 1 base short and J 7 bases short, with 17 bases between.

This clonotype has just a few counts. This chain links TRBV9 with TRBJ1-2; maybe TRBD1 (6 bases). V lost 3 bases to trimming and J lost 2 bases, with 11 bases between them. Germline V gene data show CDR1 as SGDLS and CDR2 as YYNGEE. The CDR3 covers 14 residues. The CDR3 nucleotides read TGTGCCAGCAGCGGACGACAGGCCAACTATGGCTACACCTTC. It yields the protein CASSGRQANYGYTF.

J is TRBJ2-7 and V is TRBV7-9, with 10 bases fitting TRBD1. Germline V gene data show CDR1 as SEHNR and CDR2 as FQNEAQ (reference sequence). The CDR3 contains 15 residues. Losses at the gene ends were 5 bases for V and 5 bases for J; bases not matched to a gene: 9. CDR3 in DNA: TGTGCCAGCAGCCTCCCGGGACAGGGGTATGACGAGCAGTACTTC. Amino acids: CASSLPGQGYDEQYF.

The chain couples TRBV7-9 to TRBJ2-1, with 9 bases matching TRBD2. Trimming removed 0 bases from V and 6 bases from J; junction bases left unmatched: 9. The CDR3 totals 17 residues. Germline lookup yields CDR1 SEHNR and CDR2 FQNEAQ (reference sequence). This chain's CDR3 is CASSLAVAGAGANEQFF. The CDR3 DNA reads TGTGCCAGCAGCTTAGCTGTAGCGGGAGCTGGAGCCAATGAGCAGTTCTTC. The whole variable domain, filled in from reference TRBV7-9 and TRBJ2-1, reads DTGVSQNPRHKITKRGQNVTFRCDPISEHNRLYWYRQTLGQGPEFLTYFQNEAQLEKSRLLSDRFSAERPKGSFSTLEIQRTEQGDSAMYLCASSLAVAGAGANEQFFGPGTRLTVL.

The V and J genes are TRBV20-1 and TRBJ1-1; 8 bases map to TRBD1. Trimming at V came to 2 bases and at J to 5 bases, leaving 10 bases not matched to a gene. The CDR3 runs to 15 residues. Germline-derived CDR1 and CDR2 are DFQATT and SNEGSKA (reference sequence). The DNA for the CDR3 is TGCAGTGCTAGATGGCCAGGGGGCTTGATGACTGAAGCTTTCTTT. As protein: CSARWPGGLMTEAFF.

The J gene is TRBJ2-1, the V gene TRBV7-2; 8 bases are a match to TRBD2. Trimming removed 1 base from V and 5 bases from J; junction bases left unmatched: 7. The CDR3 spans 16 residues. CDR1 is SGHTA and CDR2 is FQGNSA in the germline V gene. The CDR3 loop reads CASSLVGSGMHNEQFF. CDR3 coding DNA: TGTGCCAGCAGCTTAGTGGGTAGCGGGATGCACAATGAGCAGTTCTTC.

The V and J genes are TRBV7-8 and TRBJ2-1; either TRBD1 or TRBD2 may supply D (5 bases each). This CDR3 contains 14 residues. Germline V gives CDR1 SGHVS, CDR2 FQNEAQ. V gave up 1 base and J gave up 3 bases, with 7 bases separating them. For the CDR3, the DNA is TGTGCCAGCAGCTTAGTGGGGGACTACAATGAGCAGTTCTTC. The encoded protein is CASSLVGDYNEQFF.

This clonotype was detected a few times. The chain has TRBV7-3 and TRBJ2-7; 7 bases agree with TRBD1. The length of the CDR3 is 14 residues. Germline V gene sequence: CDR1 SGHTA, CDR2 FQGTGA. Germline trimming cut 5 bases from V and 5 bases from J; bases unmatched to any gene: 9. The DNA for the CDR3 is TGTGCCAGCAGCCCCGGGACAGACCCGGACGAGCAGTACTTC. Translation: CASSPGTDPDEQYF.

This clonotype has just a few counts. The V call is TRBV7-2, the J call TRBJ2-2; weak D call: TRBD1 (5 bases). The CDR3 totals 15 residues. From germline, CDR1 is SGHTA and CDR2 FQGNSA. The V and J ends lost 1 base and 6 bases respectively, with 12 bases between them. CDR3 nucleotides: TGTGCCAGCAGCTTAGTTACAGGCCCCGCCGGGGAGCTGTTTTTT. Translated: CASSLVTGPAGELFF.

The gene calls are TRBV29-1 and TRBJ2-1, with D hard to call. The CDR3 loop spans 13 amino acids. Trimming pared 4 bases from V and 5 bases from J, leaving 12 bases between. Germline V CDR1 and CDR2: SQVTM, ANQGSEA. CDR3 region: CSVAPPGNNEQFF. The CDR3 DNA sequence: TGCAGCGTTGCTCCTCCTGGAAACAATGAGCAGTTCTTC.

The chain has TRBV25-1 and TRBJ1-2; possible D gene TRBD1, 6 bases. CDR3 length equals 14 residues. Trimming took off 8 bases at V and 4 bases at J, with 17 bases between the two ends. Germline assignment: CDR1 MGHDK and CDR2 SYGVNS. The CDR3 nucleotides are TGTGCCAGCGGACTACAGGGTCCCGGCTATGGCTACACCTTC. Translating gives CASGLQGPGYGYTF.

In this sample, this clonotype turned up once. The chain uses TRBV6-2 or TRBV6-3 and TRBJ2-4, with TRBD1 matching 8 bases. Germline assignment: CDR1 MNHEY and CDR2 SVGEGT. This CDR3 comprises 17 residues. The V gene end was trimmed by 5 bases and the J gene end by 1 base; junction bases not matched to a gene: 10. The chain's CDR3 is CASSRTGPNGAKNIQYF. CDR3 sequence (DNA): TGTGCCAGCAGTAGGACAGGGCCCAATGGGGCCAAAAACATTCAGTACTTC.

This clonotype occurred a few times. V and J are TRBV7-2 and TRBJ2-3, with no clear D. V gave up 3 bases and J gave up 2 bases, with 9 bases separating them. Germline CDR1 reads SGHTA; CDR2 reads FQGNSA. The CDR3 has 14 amino acids. The DNA of the CDR3 is TGTGCCAGCAGCTTTATTACCAACACAGATACGCAGTATTTT. Its translation: CASSFITNTDTQYF.

V is TRBV7-3 and J is TRBJ1-1; the D gene is possibly TRBD1 (6 bases). The CDR3 sequence is 15 residues long. Trimming cost V 5 bases and J 2 bases, with 15 bases left between them. Germline CDR1 and CDR2: SGHTA and FQGTGA. The CDR3 loop is CASSMGHGPNTEAFF. The CDR3 DNA reads TGTGCCAGCAGCATGGGACACGGACCCAACACTGAAGCTTTCTTT.

The genes are TRBV4-2 and TRBJ2-1; the D call may be TRBD1 or TRBD2 (5 bases each). The CDR3 runs 18 residues. Trimming shortened V by 4 bases and J by 0 bases, and 19 bases separated the two germline ends. Germline-derived CDR1 and CDR2 are LGHNA and YNFKEQ. The DNA for the CDR3 is TGTGCCAGCAGCCTTAACCGGGACCACCGATACTCCTACAATGAGCAGTTCTTC. Its protein is CASSLNRDHRYSYNEQFF.

The V call is TRBV7-2, the J call TRBJ2-1; TRBD2 matches at 10 bases. V lost 11 bases to trimming and J lost 3 bases; unmatched junction nucleotides: 13. This CDR3 has 16 amino acids. CDR1 and CDR2 (germline): SGHTA, FQGNSA. CDR3 region: CAGSSSGGFSYNEQFF. The DNA for the CDR3 is TGTGCCGGCTCTTCTAGCGGGGGTTTCAGCTACAATGAGCAGTTCTTC.